This record concerns one T cell receptor (beta chain) sequence. Its antigen is unidentified. Germline V gives CDR1 SNHLY, CDR2 FYNNEI. This CDR3 spans 15 amino acids. V lost 3 bases and J 0 bases, leaving 9 bases between the germline ends. The data were obtained in a study of shared clonotypes between healthy human individuals. The overall study: CD4 naive cells filled three plates per donor, CD4 memory three, CD8 naive two and CD8 memory one. Notes on the study in general: Generally, estimated richness proved larger in naive subsets than it did in memory subsets.

Caucasian adults living in Nashville, Tennessee, provided all samples. Into CD45RA+ naive and CD45RA-negative memory subsets, the CD4+ cells were split. TCRdb keeps only in-frame clones here, not all; method: immunoSEQ multiplex PCR. The sample contains 950,000 to 1,100,000 clones, 60% to 80% of which appear only once. This clonotype originated in a man younger than 35 in good health. The sample comprised memory CD4+ T cells sorted from blood. Described subset: CD45RA-negative fraction. This chain connects TRBV2 to TRBJ1-3; no reliable D call. The CDR3 here is CASSDWTPSGNTIYF. The CDR3 nucleotides read TGTGCCAGCAGTGACTGGACCCCCTCTGGAAACACCATATATTTT.